The sequence of this T cell receptor beta chain was determined in a study of graft-versus-host responses after intestinal transplantation. Study in general: Grafts were multivisceral, liver-intestinal, or isolated intestinal. Among the recipients, all got anti-thymocyte globulin induction and then tacrolimus and steroids for around 3 years. Study-wide results and caveats: Recipient marrow showed GvH clones, some seen first in ileum or blood. Graft-versus-host to host-versus-graft clonal ratios in allografts were high in patients with graft-donor T cell macrochimerism.

Profiled with immunoSEQ multiplex PCR; TCRdb holds only in-frame clones, not every one. This sample has around 13,000 clones, with more than 30% found just once. The authors seeded some 200,000 CFSE-labeled responder cells together with some 200,000 irradiated stimulator cells tagged with violet dye. CDR3 size: 14 residues. The sequences come from alloreactive CD8+ T cells from a mixed lymphocyte reaction culture, collected before intestinal transplant. Subset indicated: CFSE-low proliferating T cells sorted from approximately six-day pre-transplant mixed lymphocyte reaction (GvH or HvG direction). The clonotype comes from a human patient who received an intestinal transplant. The chain combines TRBV21-1 with TRBJ2-2; the table assigns TRBD2, which was not confirmed against the DNA. TRBV21-1 is shown as a pseudogene. The CDR3, as DNA: TGTGCCAGCAGTCATCTAGCGGGAGATCGGGAGCTGTTTTTT. It is translated as CASSHLAGDRELFF.